This note documents a single T cell receptor beta chain sequence. What this receptor recognizes is not known. Base qualities are not recorded, but no much larger clone differs from it by a single base. The immunoSEQ Assay, a bias-controlled multiplex PCR, was used to amplify TCRbeta CDR3 regions from genomic DNA. Per the source publication's procedure: The number of nucleated cells in each sample was estimated from the amplification of reference gene primers within the assay. Sequence reads were collapsed and filtered to measure the absolute abundance of every unique TCRbeta CDR3 rearrangement. For each sample, productive Simpson clonality was calculated by taking the square root of Simpson's diversity index across productive rearrangements. In its TCRdb copy, this immuneACCESS table keeps in-frame sequences only and misses some clones. Where compared with another copy, unresolved V genes explain less than half of these, and the others have no known cause. V, J and clone size reflect that table, while D and trimming were determined from the DNA. Within this sample are some 50,000 clones, with roughly 93% of them counted one time only. Approximately 1% of the sample goes to the ten largest clones.

This sample was included in a study of blood T cell repertoires in COVID-19 (dated by TCRdb to 2020 to 2022). Regarding the research as a whole: Samples from collaborators originated in the United States, Italy and Spain and spanned both the acute and convalescent phases of COVID-19. The prospective study material was composed of cDNA or gDNA derived from T cells, B-cell-depleted T cells, or PBMCs. Deeply sampled blood TCRbeta repertoires from subjects exposed to, actively infected with, or recovered from COVID-19 were included in the dataset. The repertoires were released in a freely available public database intended as a resource for research on the immune response to SARS-CoV-2. The samples were drawn from two sources: the first 160 participants of the ongoing ImmuneRACE study, and approximately 1,300 subjects contributed by 6 global collaborators. A de-identified subject ID, COVID-19 status, age in years and sex were almost always included in the sample metadata. HLA class I and class II types, where available, came from metadata supplied by the sample provider rather than from assay-based typing. Here is what the overall study found, with its caveats: How much clinical and demographic metadata was included differed by source and by participant, and the metadata was provided uncurated.

From a lookup of the germline V gene, CDR1 and CDR2 are SGHRS and YFSETQ. The CDR3 holds 15 amino acids from the cysteine to the phenylalanine. The retained sequence is limited to the CDR3, 45 bases, with the frame set at the first base. V is pruned by 4 bases and J by 2 bases, leaving 4 bases of the junction without a gene match. One collaborating source in Seattle enrolled patients while the patients were actively infected and followed the patients over time throughout the course of disease. Each collaborating institution followed its own protocols to collect whole blood in K2EDTA tubes. For TCRbeta analysis, collaborators shipped samples as frozen whole blood, isolated PBMCs, or DNA extracted from either of those sample types.

The rearranged segments are TRBV5-1 and TRBJ1-2; 11 bases in the middle match TRBD1. Material for sequencing was peripheral blood. The clonotype was recovered from a man aged 60 to 75 with COVID-19, enrolled during active disease. The CDR3 sequence is CASSGGTGGNYGYTF. At the DNA level, the sequence is TGCGCCAGCAGCGGAGGGACAGGGGGGAACTATGGCTACACCTTC.